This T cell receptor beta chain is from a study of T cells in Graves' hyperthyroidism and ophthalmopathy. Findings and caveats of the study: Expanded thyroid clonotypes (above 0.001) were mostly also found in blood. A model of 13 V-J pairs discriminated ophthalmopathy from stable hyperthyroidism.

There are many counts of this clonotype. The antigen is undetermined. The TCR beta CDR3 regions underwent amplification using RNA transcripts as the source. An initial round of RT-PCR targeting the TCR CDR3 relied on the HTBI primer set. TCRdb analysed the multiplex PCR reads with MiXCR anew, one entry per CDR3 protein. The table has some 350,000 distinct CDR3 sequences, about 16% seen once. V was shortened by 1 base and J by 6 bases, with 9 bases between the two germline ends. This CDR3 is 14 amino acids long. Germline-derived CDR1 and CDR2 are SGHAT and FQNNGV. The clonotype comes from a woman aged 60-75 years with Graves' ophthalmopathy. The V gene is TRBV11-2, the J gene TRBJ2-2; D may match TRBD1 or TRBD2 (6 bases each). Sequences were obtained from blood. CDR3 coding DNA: TGTGCCAGCAGCTTAGCCCGGGGGCCCGGGGAGCTGTTTTTT. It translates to CASSLARGPGELFF.